This T cell receptor (beta chain) was identified during a study of blood T cell repertoires in COVID-19 (dated by TCRdb to about 2020). Context from the whole study: Collaborator samples came from the United States, Italy and Spain and covered acute and convalescent phases of COVID-19. Deeply sampled blood TCRbeta repertoires from subjects exposed to, actively infected with, or recovered from COVID-19 were included in the dataset. The sample metadata nearly always contained a de-identified subject ID, COVID-19 status, age in years and sex. The repertoires were made available in a free public database intended to serve as a resource for research on the immune response to SARS-CoV-2. Samples came from the ongoing ImmuneRACE study (first 160 participants) plus 1,254 subjects from 6 global collaborators. The prospective study material was composed of cDNA or gDNA derived from T cells, B-cell-depleted T cells, or PBMCs. Where HLA class I and class II types were available, the types were taken from metadata supplied by the sample provider, not from assay-based typing.

Trimming leaves V shorter by 3 bases and J shorter by 0 bases, with the junction holding 7 bases beyond the gene matches. The CDR3 sequence holds 17 residues, the cysteine and phenylalanine included. Of all the DNA, just the CDR3 is kept, 51 bases in frame from base 1. Sequences MDHEN (CDR1) and SYDVKM (CDR2) are obtained from the germline V gene. Collaborating institutions collected whole blood in K2EDTA tubes following their own protocols. For TCRbeta analysis, collaborator samples were shipped as frozen whole blood, as isolated PBMCs, or as DNA extracted from either sample type. As for this clone: Its antigen is not yet known. Base qualities are not recorded, but no much larger clone differs from it by a single base.

The immunoSEQ Assay, a bias-controlled multiplex PCR, was used to amplify TCRbeta CDR3 regions from genomic DNA. Regarding the original processing steps: Within the assay, amplification of reference gene primers was used to estimate how many nucleated cells each sample contained. To quantify the absolute abundance of each unique TCRbeta CDR3 rearrangement, sequence reads were collapsed and filtered. Productive Simpson clonality was computed per sample as the square root of Simpson's diversity index over productive rearrangements. The table comes from immuneACCESS by way of TCRdb, which keeps in-frame sequences with V and J called. Part of the clones is missing from these tables; in studies checked, under half for an unresolved V gene and the rest for unknown reasons. V, J and clone size reflect that table, while D and trimming were determined from the DNA. This sample comprises hundreds of thousands of clones, 85% of them detected only once. The ten largest clones capture 5% to 6.5% of the sample.

Overall study results and their limits: The quantity of clinical and demographic metadata differed by source and by participant and was supplied without curation.

Material: peripheral blood. This TCR was sampled from a man over 45 with active or convalescent COVID-19. Here the chain combines TRBV28 and TRBJ2-7, and TRBD2 matches 11 of the central bases. Here the CDR3 is given as CASSFRIAGGFSYEQYF. The nucleotides are TGTGCCAGCAGTTTCCGGATAGCGGGAGGGTTCTCCTACGAGCAGTACTTC.